This TCR beta chain stems from a study of blood T cell repertoires in COVID-19. Background on the study: Samples of COVID-19 (acute and convalescent) were obtained from the United States, Italy and Spain. Sources were T cells, B-cell-depleted T cells, or PBMCs; the material itself was cDNA or gDNA.

Per the authors' pipeline: Amplification of reference gene primers provided the estimated nucleated cell counts. Generated by immunoSEQ multiplex PCR, the TCRdb table keeps only in-frame clones and is missing some. From that table come the V and J calls and clone size; the DNA was used to work out D and trimming. The sample lists 130,000 to 150,000 clones, approximately 91% occurring once. This CDR3 contains 17 residues. V lost 5 bases to trimming and J lost 1 base; unmatched junction nucleotides: 9. Germline-derived CDR1 and CDR2 are GTSNPN and SVGIG (reference sequence). The chain joins TRBV30 to TRBJ2-6; 9 bases are a match to TRBD1. The sequenced sample was peripheral blood. The receptor comes from a human donor in a cohort sampled during active COVID-19. The CDR3 nucleotides read TGTGCCTGGGTCCGGGACAGGGTTAGATCTGGGGCCAACGTCCTGACTTTC. Translation: CAWVRDRVRSGANVLTF.